These 3 T cell receptor beta chains came from one sample sequenced in a study of control samples from healthy donors and cancer patients. Method: immunoSEQ multiplex PCR; TCRdb's copy keeps in-frame clones and lacks some. This sample has 150,000 to 200,000 clones, with approximately 94% found just once. The sample consisted of blood. These receptors were taken from a man aged 25-45 years in good health.

This chain uses TRBV19 with TRBJ1-5; perhaps TRBD1 as D (5 bases). Germline V gives CDR1 LNHDA, CDR2 SQIVND (reference sequence). There are 15 residues in the CDR3. Deletions cut 4 bases from V and 0 bases from J, with 10 bases between. The DNA for the CDR3 is TGTGCCAGTAGTAGGGACTTCTATAGCAATCAGCCCCAGCATTTT. Translation gives CASSRDFYSNQPQHF.

A single count supports this clone. The V gene is TRBV28, the J gene TRBJ1-2; possibly TRBD1 for D (6 bases). This CDR3 is 15 amino acids long. From germline, CDR1 is MDHEN and CDR2 SYDVKM. V lost 6 bases, J lost 3 bases, and 17 bases lay in between. The DNA for the CDR3 is TGTGCCAGCAGGACGACAGGTGCACTTTACTATGGCTACACCTTC. This codes for CASRTTGALYYGYTF.

The chain has TRBV4-1 and TRBJ1-1; 8 nucleotides match TRBD1. The V and J ends lost 1 base and 2 bases, in that order; junction bases with no gene match: 6. The CDR3 totals 16 residues. The germline V gene encodes CDR1 MGHRA and CDR2 YSYEKL. The CDR3 nucleotides read TGCGCCAGCAGCCAAGCCTTAACAGGGGGTAACACTGAAGCTTTCTTT. Encoded protein: CASSQALTGGNTEAFF.